Presented here are 6 T cell receptor beta chains from one specimen sequenced in a study of PD-1 blockade in mismatch repair-deficient tumors. Generated by immunoSEQ multiplex PCR, the TCRdb table keeps only in-frame clones and is missing some. The sample lists roughly 50,000 clones, around 85% occurring once. Specimen: peripheral blood, collected around 19 weeks after starting pembrolizumab. Source of these receptors: an adult with mismatch repair-deficient cancer.

This clone was seen a single time. The V and J genes are TRBV7-3 and TRBJ1-1, with TRBD1 matching over 12 bases. Trimming at V came to 5 bases and at J to 4 bases, leaving 8 bases not matched to a gene. The CDR3 extends over 16 amino acids. The V gene's germline CDR1 is SGHTA and CDR2 FQGTGA. CDR3 DNA sequence: TGTGCCAGCAGCGTCGGGACAGGGGGCTTTGGCACTGAAGCTTTCTTT. This encodes CASSVGTGGFGTEAFF. The full variable domain, completed using reference TRBV7-3 and TRBJ1-1, is GAGVSQTPSNKVTEKGKYVELRCDPISGHTALYWYRQSLGQGPEFLIYFQGTGAADDSGLPNDRFFAVRPEGSVSTLKIQRTERGDSAVYLCASSVGTGGFGTEAFFGQGTRLTVV.

This chain joins TRBV7-2 and TRBJ1-2; D may be TRBD1 (6 bases). This CDR3 region has 12 residues. Trimming left V 5 bases short and J 12 bases short, with 16 bases between. Germline V lookup: CDR1 SGHTA, CDR2 FQGNSA. CDR3 sequence: CASSLDSPGNTF. The CDR3 DNA follows: TGTGCCAGCAGCCTGGACAGCCCAGGAAACACCTTC.

This chain uses TRBV7-9 with TRBJ2-7, with a weak D call TRBD1 (6 bases). The germline CDR1 and CDR2 sequences are SEHNR and FQNEAQ (reference sequence). The CDR3 consists of 15 residues. Trimming took off 6 bases at V and 1 base at J, with 16 bases between the two ends. CDR3 amino acids: CASRPTGTGSYEQYF. The CDR3 DNA is TGTGCCAGCAGACCAACAGGGACCGGTTCCTACGAGCAGTACTTC.

This clone has only a few counts. The rearrangement uses TRBV11-2 and TRBJ2-1; 7 bases are a match to TRBD2. J was trimmed by 3 bases and V by 4 bases; bases with no gene match: 6. This CDR3 spans 15 amino acids. The V gene's germline CDR1 is SGHAT and CDR2 FQNNGV. In DNA, the CDR3 is TGTGCCAGCAGCTCGCTTAGCGGGCACTACAATGAGCAGTTCTTC. It is translated as CASSSLSGHYNEQFF.

The chain uses TRBV7-9 and TRBJ2-5; D is undetermined. Germline assignment: CDR1 SEHNR and CDR2 FQNEAQ (reference sequence). This CDR3 spans 11 amino acids. V dropped 0 bases and J dropped 5 bases, with 1 base sitting between them. The CDR3 DNA reads as TGTGCCAGCAGCTTAGCGGAGACCCAGTACTTC. Its translation is CASSLAETQYF.

V and J are TRBV11-2 and TRBJ2-1, with 15 bases that match TRBD2. The V gene's germline CDR1 is SGHAT and CDR2 FQNNGV. J was trimmed by 0 bases and V by 8 bases; bases with no gene match: 11. This CDR3 has 19 residues. The DNA for the CDR3 is TGTGCCAGCGCCTGGGAAGGACTAGCGGGAGGGAGCTCCTACAATGAGCAGTTCTTC. It translates to CASAWEGLAGGSSYNEQFF.